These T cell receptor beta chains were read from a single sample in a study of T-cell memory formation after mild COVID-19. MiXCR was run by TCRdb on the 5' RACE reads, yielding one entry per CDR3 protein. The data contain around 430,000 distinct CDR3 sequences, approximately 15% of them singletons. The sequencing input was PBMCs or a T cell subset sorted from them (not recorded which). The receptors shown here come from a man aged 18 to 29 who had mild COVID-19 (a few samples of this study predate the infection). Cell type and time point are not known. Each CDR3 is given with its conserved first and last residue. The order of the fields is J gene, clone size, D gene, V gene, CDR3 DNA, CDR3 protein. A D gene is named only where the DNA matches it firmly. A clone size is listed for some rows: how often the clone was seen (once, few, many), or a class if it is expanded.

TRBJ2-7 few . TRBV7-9 TGTGCCAGCAGCTTCAGCGGTCTTCGGGATTGGTTACCATCCTACGAGCAGTACTTC CASSFSGLRDWLPSYEQYF
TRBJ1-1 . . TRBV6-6 TGTGCCAGCAGTACCCAGGGCAGTTTGAACACTGAAGCTTTCTTT CASSTQGSLNTEAFF
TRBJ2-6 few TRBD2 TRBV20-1 TGCAGTGCTAGACCGGGGGGCTCTGGGGCCAACGTCCTGACTTTC CSARPGGSGANVLTF
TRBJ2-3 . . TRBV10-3 TGTGCCGGGAATACGCAGTATTTT CAGNTQYF
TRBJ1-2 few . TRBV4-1 TGCGCCAGCAGCCAAGAGGGGGCCGGGAGGTCCTATGGCTACACCTTC CASSQEGAGRSYGYTF
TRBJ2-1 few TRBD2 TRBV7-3 TGTGCCAGCAGCCCCATGGCGGGGGGGCCGGGGGAGCAGTTCTTC CASSPMAGGPGEQFF
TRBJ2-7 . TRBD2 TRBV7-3 TGTGCCAGCAGCCCAGGGACTAGCGGGGAGCAGTACTTC CASSPGTSGEQYF
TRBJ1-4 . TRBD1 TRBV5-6 TGTGCCAGCAGCGGACAGGGGGCGGGTAAAGAAAAACTGTTTTTT CASSGQGAGKEKLFF
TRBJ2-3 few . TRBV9 TGTGCCAGCAGCGTATTAGCGAGTAGCACAGATACGCAGTATTTT CASSVLASSTDTQYF
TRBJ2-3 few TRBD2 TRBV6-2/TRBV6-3 TGTGCCAGCATCTCATATGGAGCTAGCGGGGGGGCCATAGGAGTCGGTACGCAGTATTTT CASISYGASGGAIGVGTQYF
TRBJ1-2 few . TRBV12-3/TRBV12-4 TGTGCCAGCAGACGTCCAGGGTTAGGCTACACCTTC CASRRPGLGYTF
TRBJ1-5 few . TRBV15 TGTGCCACCAGTACCCAGGGAGCCGGGGTCAATCAGCCCCAGCATTTT CATSTQGAGVNQPQHF
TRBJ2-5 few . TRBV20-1 TGCAGTGCCGTGAGATCAGAGACCCAGTACTTC CSAVRSETQYF
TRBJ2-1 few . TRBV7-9 TGTGCCACTTGGAGGGCCAGAGATGAGCAGTTCTTC CATWRARDEQFF
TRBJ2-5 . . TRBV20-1 TGCAGTGCCACGGAGGTGGGGCCCCAAGAGACCCAGTACTTC CSATEVGPQETQYF
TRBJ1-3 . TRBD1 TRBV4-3 TGCGCCAGCAGCCCTGAACCGAGACAGGGTCTTCGAAACACCATATATTTT CASSPEPRQGLRNTIYF
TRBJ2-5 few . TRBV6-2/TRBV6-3 TGTGCCAGCAGACAGGTATCAAGTCGGGAGACCCAGTACTTC CASRQVSSRETQYF